The 19 T cell receptor beta chains below were found in one sample sequenced in a study of graft-versus-host responses after intestinal transplantation (dated by TCRdb to about 2021). To isolate intraepithelial and lamina propria lymphocytes from graft specimens, dithiothreitol, EDTA incubations and collagenase D digestion were used. Libraries came from the immunoSEQ multiplex PCR assay. TCRdb's version of the immuneACCESS table is confined to in-frame rearrangements and falls short of the full clone set. An unresolved V gene accounts for under half of the shortfall where checked; the remainder is of unknown origin. Within this sample are 15,000 to 20,000 clones, with 82% of them counted one time only. 5.5% of the sample belongs to the ten largest clones. The source was ileum tissue, collected 17 days after transplant. These receptors originate from a human patient who received an intestinal transplant, so some T cells may come from the graft donor.

This chain uses TRBV4-1 with TRBJ2-7, with 8 bases that match TRBD2. Trimming cost V 0 bases and J 2 bases; bases outside gene matches: 6. Germline assignment: CDR1 MGHRA and CDR2 YSYEKL. The CDR3 consists of 16 residues. The CDR3 spells CASSQDHLAGAYEQYF. CDR3 nucleotides: TGCGCCAGCAGCCAAGATCACCTAGCGGGCGCCTACGAGCAGTACTTC.

In this sample, this clone turned up a few times. V is TRBV15 and J is TRBJ1-2, with D uncertain. CDR3 length equals 15 residues. The V end was cut by 3 bases, the J end by 8 bases, with 19 bases between. Germline V gene sequence: CDR1 LNHNV, CDR2 YYDKDF (reference sequence). The CDR3 reads CATSSGLGSRGGYTF. The CDR3, as DNA: TGTGCCACCAGCAGCGGTTTAGGATCCCGCGGGGGCTACACCTTC.

The chain joins TRBV18 to TRBJ1-1; 7 nucleotides match TRBD1. CDR1 and CDR2 (germline): KGHSH, LQKENI. With 6 bases clipped from V and 1 base from J, the junction kept 5 bases outside the gene matches. This CDR3 region has 14 residues. The CDR3 sequence is CASSRQGPNTEAFF. The CDR3 coding sequence is TGTGCCAGCTCCAGACAGGGTCCGAACACTGAAGCTTTCTTT.

The chain joins TRBV7-8 to TRBJ2-2; no reliable D call. CDR3 length: 15 amino acids. The V gene's germline CDR1 is SGHVS and CDR2 FQNEAQ. Trimming took off 1 base at V and 3 bases at J, with 9 bases between the two ends. CDR3 sequence: CASSLDRSYTGELFF. In DNA form, the CDR3 reads TGTGCCAGCAGCTTAGATCGCAGCTACACCGGGGAGCTGTTTTTT. Full variable domain (missing parts from reference TRBV7-8 and TRBJ2-2): GAGVSQSPRYKVAKRGQDVALRCDPISGHVSLFWYQQALGQGPEFLTYFQNEAQLDKSGLPSDRFFAERPEGSVSTLKIQRTQQEDSAVYLCASSLDRSYTGELFFGEGSRLTVL.

The chain combines TRBV6-5 with TRBJ1-1; 8 bases map to TRBD1. This CDR3 contains 12 residues. Looked up from germline, CDR1 is MNHEY and CDR2 is SVGAGI. After removal of 5 bases from V and 11 bases from J, the junction contained 7 bases not matched to a gene. Here the CDR3 reads CASSTGTGFAFF. DNA of the CDR3: TGTGCCAGCAGTACCGGGACAGGCTTCGCTTTCTTT.

J is TRBJ2-7 and V is TRBV5-4; 8 bases are a match to TRBD2. J lost 2 bases, V lost 4 bases, and 8 bases had no gene match. The germline V gene encodes CDR1 SGHNT and CDR2 YYREEE (reference sequence). The CDR3 loop spans 15 amino acids. CDR3 sequence: CASSQGAGGPYEQYF. CDR3 sequence (DNA): TGTGCCAGCAGCCAAGGGGCGGGAGGCCCCTACGAGCAGTACTTC.

The chain recombines TRBV5-7 with TRBJ2-2; D gene uncertain. TRBV5-7 is identified as an open reading frame with a role that is uncertain. V was cut by 0 bases and J by 9 bases, with 15 bases left in between. The CDR3 sequence is 15 residues long. CDR3 sequence: CASSLASGYCRELFF. For the CDR3, the DNA is TGTGCCAGCAGCTTGGCCAGTGGGTATTGCCGGGAGCTGTTTTTT.

With regard to this clone: At the DNA level, this CDR3 is encoded by other sequences in the same sample as well. V usage is TRBV6-5 and J usage is TRBJ2-3; no clear D gene. Trimming took off 2 bases at V and 0 bases at J, with 3 bases between the two ends. Looked up from germline, CDR1 is MNHEY and CDR2 is SVGAGI. The CDR3 is 13 amino acids. CDR3 protein: CASSYRSTDTQYF. CDR3 sequence (DNA): TGTGCCAGCAGTTACCGTAGCACAGATACGCAGTATTTT.

V is TRBV11-1 and J is TRBJ1-1; D ambiguous. The CDR3 runs 17 residues. Trimming pared 4 bases from V and 0 bases from J, leaving 18 bases between. Germline values: CDR1 SGHAT, CDR2 FQDESV (reference sequence). CDR3 sequence: CASSCRPSCSVNTEAFF. The DNA for the CDR3 is TGTGCCAGCAGCTGTCGGCCCAGTTGTTCGGTGAACACTGAAGCTTTCTTT.

The chain is built from TRBV6-6 and TRBJ2-1; D not resolved. This CDR3 has 11 residues. V lost 4 bases, J lost 9 bases, and 7 bases lay in between. The V gene's germline CDR1 is MNHNY and CDR2 SVGAGI (reference sequence). CDR3 loop: CASSWQSEQFF. As DNA, the CDR3 is TGTGCCAGCAGTTGGCAAAGTGAGCAGTTCTTC.

This chain joins TRBV5-1 and TRBJ2-1; 9 bases fit TRBD2. With V trimmed by 0 bases and J by 8 bases, 9 bases remained unmatched. The CDR3 covers 16 residues. Germline-derived CDR1 and CDR2 are SGHRS and YFSETQ. The DNA for the CDR3 is TGCGCCAGCAGCTTGGCCTGGGGCGGGAGGGCAGATGAGCAGTTCTTC. It codes for CASSLAWGGRADEQFF.

The CDR3 region has the DNA TGTGCCTGGAGTCAAGGGAGCTCCTACAATGAGCAGTTCTTC. Protein sequence: CAWSQGSSYNEQFF. V is TRBV30 and J is TRBJ2-1, with D possibly matching TRBD2 (5 bases). From germline, CDR1 is GTSNPN and CDR2 SVGIG (reference sequence). Between the trimmed V and J ends, which lost 2 bases and 0 bases, there was a span of 8 bases. The length of the CDR3 is 14 residues.

The genes are TRBV5-6 and TRBJ1-3; D is possibly TRBD1 (6 bases). V lost 4 bases, J lost 1 base, and 9 bases lay in between. Germline CDR1 SGHDT, CDR2 YYEEEE. The CDR3 totals 14 residues. The CDR3 reads CASSIQGSGNTIYF. CDR3 DNA sequence: TGTGCCAGCAGCATACAGGGTTCTGGAAACACCATATATTTT.

The chain is built from TRBV10-3 and TRBJ1-1; D not resolved. The germline V and J ends were trimmed by 6 bases and 7 bases, with 9 bases remaining between them. Germline V gene data show CDR1 as ENHRY and CDR2 as SYGVKD. The CDR3 loop spans 11 amino acids. The CDR3 sequence is CAIRGRREAFF. The CDR3, as DNA: TGTGCCATCAGGGGCCGGCGTGAAGCTTTCTTT.

V and J are TRBV7-2 and TRBJ2-5; the D gene could be TRBD1 or TRBD2 (5 bases each). Trimming removed 5 bases at V and 5 bases at J, with 18 bases between. CDR1 and CDR2 (germline): SGHTA, FQGNSA. The CDR3 spans 15 residues. The CDR3 nucleotides are TGTGCCAGCAGCGATCAAGGGACCTGGGGGGAGACCCAGTACTTC. It yields the protein CASSDQGTWGETQYF. The full variable domain, rest sourced from reference TRBV7-2 and TRBJ2-5, is GAGVSQSPSNKVTEKGKDVELRCDPISGHTALYWYRQSLGQGLEFLIYFQGNSAPDKSGLPSDRFSAERTGGSVSTLTIQRTQQEDSAVYLCASSDQGTWGETQYFGPGTRLLVL.

V gene TRBV5-8 combines with J gene TRBJ1-2, with D uncertain. The V end lost 0 bases, the J end lost 2 bases, and 17 bases lay between the germline ends. The CDR3 sequence is 17 residues long. Germline V CDR1 and CDR2: SGHTS, YDEGEE. CDR3 in DNA: TGTGCCAGCAGCTTGGCGAGGTCACCCGATTTAAACTATGGCTACACCTTC. Its protein product is CASSLARSPDLNYGYTF.

A few counts support this clone. The same CDR3 arises from other DNA sequences in this sample as well. The chain recombines TRBV11-2 with TRBJ2-2; D call uncertain. CDR3 length equals 12 residues. V lost 5 bases, J lost 2 bases, and 3 bases lay in between. Germline CDR1 SGHAT, CDR2 FQNNGV. The CDR3, as DNA: TGTGCCAGCAGCCGAAACACCGGGGAGCTGTTTTTT. Amino acid sequence: CASSRNTGELFF.

The chain is built from TRBV28 and TRBJ2-2, with 9 bases matching TRBD1. The CDR3 extends over 16 amino acids. The V gene end was trimmed by 6 bases and the J gene end by 2 bases; junction bases not matched to a gene: 7. Germline loops: CDR1 MDHEN, CDR2 SYDVKM. The CDR3 DNA reads TGTGCCAGCAGACACCGGACAGGGGCCAACACCGGGGAGCTGTTTTTT. Translation: CASRHRTGANTGELFF. Full variable domain (remainder filled in from reference TRBV28 and TRBJ2-2): DVKVTQSSRYLVKRTGEKVFLECVQDMDHENMFWYRQDPGLGLRLIYFSYDVKMKEKGDIPEGYSVSREKKERFSLILESASTNQTSMYLCASRHRTGANTGELFFGEGSRLTVL.

This clone was detected only once. The chain carries TRBV11-2 and TRBJ2-1, with unresolved D. The CDR3 loop spans 14 amino acids. V was shortened by 3 bases and J by 9 bases, with 15 bases between the two germline ends. Germline loops: CDR1 SGHAT, CDR2 FQNNGV. This CDR3 reads CASSLAGPYGEQFF. CDR3 bases: TGTGCCAGCAGCTTGGCAGGTCCTTACGGTGAGCAGTTCTTC.